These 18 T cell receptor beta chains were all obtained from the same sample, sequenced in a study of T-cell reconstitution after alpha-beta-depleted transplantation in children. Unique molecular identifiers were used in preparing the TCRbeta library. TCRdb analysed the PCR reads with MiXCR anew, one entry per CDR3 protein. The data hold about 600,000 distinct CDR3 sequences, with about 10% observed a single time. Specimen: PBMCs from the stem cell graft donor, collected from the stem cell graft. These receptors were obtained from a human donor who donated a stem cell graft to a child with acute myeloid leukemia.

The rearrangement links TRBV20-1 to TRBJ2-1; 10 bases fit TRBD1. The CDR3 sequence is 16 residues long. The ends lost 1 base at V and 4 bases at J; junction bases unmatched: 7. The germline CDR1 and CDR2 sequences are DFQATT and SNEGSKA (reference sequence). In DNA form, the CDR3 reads TGCAGTGCTAGAGCCGCGTCGGGACAGGGGTACAATGAGCAGTTCTTC. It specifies CSARAASGQGYNEQFF.

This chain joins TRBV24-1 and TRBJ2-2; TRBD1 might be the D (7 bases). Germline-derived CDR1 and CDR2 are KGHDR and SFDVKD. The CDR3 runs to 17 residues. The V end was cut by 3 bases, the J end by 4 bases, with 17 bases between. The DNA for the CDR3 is TGTGCCACCAGTGATGCCGGGGCAGGGGGGACCACCGGGGAGCTGTTTTTT. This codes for CATSDAGAGGTTGELFF.

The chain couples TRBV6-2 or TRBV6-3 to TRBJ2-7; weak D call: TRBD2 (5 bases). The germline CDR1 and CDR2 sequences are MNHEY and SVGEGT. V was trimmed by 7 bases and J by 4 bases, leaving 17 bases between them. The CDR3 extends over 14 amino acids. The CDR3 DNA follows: TGTGCCAGCAAAAGCGAGAGGGAGATTTACGAGCAGTACTTC. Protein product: CASKSEREIYEQYF.

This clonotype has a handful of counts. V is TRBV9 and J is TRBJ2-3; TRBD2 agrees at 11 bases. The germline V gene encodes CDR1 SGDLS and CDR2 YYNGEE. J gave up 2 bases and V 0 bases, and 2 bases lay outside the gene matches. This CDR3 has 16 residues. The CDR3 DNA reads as TGTGCCAGCAGCGTAGAACTAGCGGGAGTCACAGATACGCAGTATTTT. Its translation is CASSVELAGVTDTQYF.

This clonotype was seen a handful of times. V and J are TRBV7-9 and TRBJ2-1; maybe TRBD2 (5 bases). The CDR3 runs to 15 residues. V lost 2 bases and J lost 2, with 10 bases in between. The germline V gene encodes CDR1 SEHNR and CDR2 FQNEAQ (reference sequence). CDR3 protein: CASSLTETTYNEQFF. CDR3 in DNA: TGTGCCAGCAGCTTAACGGAGACTACCTACAATGAGCAGTTCTTC.

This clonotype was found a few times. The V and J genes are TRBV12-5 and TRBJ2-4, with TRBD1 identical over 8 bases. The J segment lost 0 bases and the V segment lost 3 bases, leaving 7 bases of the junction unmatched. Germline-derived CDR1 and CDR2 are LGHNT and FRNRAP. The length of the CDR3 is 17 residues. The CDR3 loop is CASGFSRGRVAKNIQYF. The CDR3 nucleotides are TGTGCTAGTGGTTTCTCCAGGGGGCGGGTAGCCAAAAACATTCAGTACTTC.

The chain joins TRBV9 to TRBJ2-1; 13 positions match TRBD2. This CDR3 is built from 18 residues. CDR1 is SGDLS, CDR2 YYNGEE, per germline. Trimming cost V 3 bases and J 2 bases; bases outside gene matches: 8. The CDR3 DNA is TGTGCCAGCAGCGCTACCGGGACTAGCGGGATGGCCTACAATGAGCAGTTCTTC. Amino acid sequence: CASSATGTSGMAYNEQFF. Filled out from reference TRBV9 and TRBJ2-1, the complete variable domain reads DSGVTQTPKHLITATGQRVTLRCSPRSGDLSVYWYQQSLDQGLQFLIQYYNGEERAKGNILERFSAQQFPDLHSELNLSSLELGDSALYFCASSATGTSGMAYNEQFFGPGTRLTVL.

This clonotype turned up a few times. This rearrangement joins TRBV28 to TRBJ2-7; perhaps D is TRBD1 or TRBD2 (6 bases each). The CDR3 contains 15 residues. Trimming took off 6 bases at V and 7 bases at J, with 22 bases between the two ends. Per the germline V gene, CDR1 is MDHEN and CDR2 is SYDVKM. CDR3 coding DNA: TGTGCCAGCAGCCTGAGGGGGAGGACCGTTCGGGAGCAGTACTTC. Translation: CASSLRGRTVREQYF. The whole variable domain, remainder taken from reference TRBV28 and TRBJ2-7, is DVKVTQSSRYLVKRTGEKVFLECVQDMDHENMFWYRQDPGLGLRLIYFSYDVKMKEKGDIPEGYSVSREKKERFSLILESASTNQTSMYLCASSLRGRTVREQYFGPGTRLTVT.

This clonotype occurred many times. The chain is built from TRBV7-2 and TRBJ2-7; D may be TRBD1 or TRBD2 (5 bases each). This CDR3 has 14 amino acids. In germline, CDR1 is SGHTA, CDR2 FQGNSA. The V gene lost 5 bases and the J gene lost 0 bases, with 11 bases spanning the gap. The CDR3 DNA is TGTGCCAGCAGCCAGCCGGGGCTCTCCTACGAGCAGTACTTC. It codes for CASSQPGLSYEQYF.

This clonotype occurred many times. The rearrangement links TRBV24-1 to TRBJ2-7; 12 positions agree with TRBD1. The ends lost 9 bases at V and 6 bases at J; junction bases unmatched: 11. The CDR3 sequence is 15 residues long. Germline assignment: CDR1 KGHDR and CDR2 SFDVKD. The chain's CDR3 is CATADGGQGASEQYF. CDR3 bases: TGTGCCACCGCAGACGGGGGACAGGGGGCCTCCGAGCAGTACTTC.

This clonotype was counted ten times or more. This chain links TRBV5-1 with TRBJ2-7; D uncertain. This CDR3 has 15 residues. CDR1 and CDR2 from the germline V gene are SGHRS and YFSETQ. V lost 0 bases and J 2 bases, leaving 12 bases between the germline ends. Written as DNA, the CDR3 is TGCGCCAGCAGCTTGGTCGGAAGGGAAGCCTACGAGCAGTACTTC. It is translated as CASSLVGREAYEQYF.

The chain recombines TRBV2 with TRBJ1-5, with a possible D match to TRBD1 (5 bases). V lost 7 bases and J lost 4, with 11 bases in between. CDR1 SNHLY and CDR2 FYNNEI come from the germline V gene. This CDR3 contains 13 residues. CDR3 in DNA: TGTGCCAGCAATCCCCGGGGGAATCAGCCCCAGCATTTT. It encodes CASNPRGNQPQHF.

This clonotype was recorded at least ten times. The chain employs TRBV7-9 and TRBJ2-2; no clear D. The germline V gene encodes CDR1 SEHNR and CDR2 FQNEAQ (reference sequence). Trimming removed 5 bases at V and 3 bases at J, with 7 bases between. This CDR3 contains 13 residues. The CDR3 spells CASSPLDTGELFF. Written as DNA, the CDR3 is TGTGCCAGCAGCCCCCTGGACACCGGGGAGCTGTTTTTT.

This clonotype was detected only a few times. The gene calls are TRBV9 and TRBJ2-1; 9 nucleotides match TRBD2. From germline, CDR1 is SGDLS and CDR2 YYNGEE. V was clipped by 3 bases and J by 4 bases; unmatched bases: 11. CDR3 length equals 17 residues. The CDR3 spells CASSATGTSKGYNEQFF. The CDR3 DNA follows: TGTGCCAGCAGCGCTACCGGGACTAGCAAGGGGTACAATGAGCAGTTCTTC.

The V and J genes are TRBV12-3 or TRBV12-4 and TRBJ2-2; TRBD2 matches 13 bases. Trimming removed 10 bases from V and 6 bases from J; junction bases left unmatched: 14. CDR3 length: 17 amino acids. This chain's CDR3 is CATPGLAGSTRAGELFF. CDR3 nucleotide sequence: TGTGCCACACCGGGACTAGCGGGAAGCACACGAGCCGGGGAGCTGTTTTTT.

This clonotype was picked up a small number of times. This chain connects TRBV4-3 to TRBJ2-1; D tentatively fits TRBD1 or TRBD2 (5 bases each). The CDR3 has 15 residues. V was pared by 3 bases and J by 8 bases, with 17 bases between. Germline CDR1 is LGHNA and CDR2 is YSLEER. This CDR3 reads CASSHVLTGQDEQFF. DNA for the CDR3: TGCGCCAGCAGCCACGTCCTAACGGGGCAGGATGAGCAGTTCTTC.

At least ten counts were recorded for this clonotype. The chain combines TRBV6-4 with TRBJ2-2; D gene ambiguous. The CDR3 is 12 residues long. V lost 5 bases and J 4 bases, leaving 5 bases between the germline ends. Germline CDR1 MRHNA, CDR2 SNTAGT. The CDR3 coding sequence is TGTGCCAGCAGTTCCCTCACCGGGGAGCTGTTTTTT. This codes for CASSSLTGELFF.

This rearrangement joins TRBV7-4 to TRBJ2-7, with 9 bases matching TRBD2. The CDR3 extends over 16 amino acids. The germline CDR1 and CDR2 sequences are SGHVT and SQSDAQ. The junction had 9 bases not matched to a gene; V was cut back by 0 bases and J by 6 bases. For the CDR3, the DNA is TGTGCCAGCAGCTTAGCTAGCGGGAGTCTTTCGTCCGAGCAGTACTTC. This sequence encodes CASSLASGSLSSEQYF.